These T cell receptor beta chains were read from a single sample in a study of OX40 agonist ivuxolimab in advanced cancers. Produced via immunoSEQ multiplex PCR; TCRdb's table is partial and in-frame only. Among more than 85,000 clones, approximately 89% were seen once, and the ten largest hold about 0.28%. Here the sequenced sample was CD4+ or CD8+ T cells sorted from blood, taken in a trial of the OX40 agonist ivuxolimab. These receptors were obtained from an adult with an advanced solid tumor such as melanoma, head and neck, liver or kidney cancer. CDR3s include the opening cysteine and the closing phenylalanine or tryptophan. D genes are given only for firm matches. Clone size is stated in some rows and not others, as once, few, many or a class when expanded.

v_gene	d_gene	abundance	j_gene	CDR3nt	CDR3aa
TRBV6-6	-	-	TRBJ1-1	TGTGCCAGCAGCCCTCTTAGGGGTGAAGCTTTCTTT	CASSPLRGEAFF
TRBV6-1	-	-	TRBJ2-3	TGTGCCAGCCTTAGGGGGTCTAGCACAGATACGCAGTATTTT	CASLRGSSTDTQYF
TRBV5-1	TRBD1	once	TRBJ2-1	TGCGCCAGCAGTTGGGACAGGGCCAACAATGAGCAGTTCTTC	CASSWDRANNEQFF
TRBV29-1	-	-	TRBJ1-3	TGCAGCGGGAAAACAGGGTCTGGAAACACCATATATTTT	CSGKTGSGNTIYF
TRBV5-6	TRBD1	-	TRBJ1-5	TGTGCCAGCAGCCGGTGGGACAGGTTACAGCCCCAGCATTTT	CASSRWDRLQPQHF
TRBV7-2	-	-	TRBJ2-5	TGTGCCAGCACCCCAGACAAACCGGGAGAGACCCAGTACTTC	CASTPDKPGETQYF
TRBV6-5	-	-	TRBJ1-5	TGTGCCAGCAGTTCGGTATCAGGTCAGCCCCAGCATTTT	CASSSVSGQPQHF
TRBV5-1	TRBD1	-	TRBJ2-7	TGCGCCAGCAGCTTCCGGACAGGGATATCCTACGAGCAGTACTTC	CASSFRTGISYEQYF
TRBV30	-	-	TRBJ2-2	TGTGCGGCCGGGGAGCTGTTTTTT	CAAGELFF
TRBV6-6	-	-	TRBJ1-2	TGTGCCAGCAAGGAGAGTGAGGGGGGACCCAACTATGGCTACACCTTC	CASKESEGGPNYGYTF
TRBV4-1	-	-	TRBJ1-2	TGCGCCAGCAGCCAAGAAGGGCCCTACTATGGCTACACCTTC	CASSQEGPYYGYTF
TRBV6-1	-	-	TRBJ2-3	TGTGCCAGCAGTAAGGGAAGTAGCACAGATACGCAGTATTTT	CASSKGSSTDTQYF
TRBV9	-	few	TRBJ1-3	TGTGCCAGCAGCGCGAGTTACAGGGCACTTAGATCTGGAAACACCATATATTTT	CASSASYRALRSGNTIYF
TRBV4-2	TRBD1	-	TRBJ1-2	TGTGCCAGCAGCCAAGCCAAAACAGGGGGCCCTGCTGGATACTATGGCTACACCTTC	CASSQAKTGGPAGYYGYTF
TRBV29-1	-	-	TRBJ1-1	TGCAGCGGAAGGGGTCACGGGATCACTGAAGCTTTCTTT	CSGRGHGITEAFF
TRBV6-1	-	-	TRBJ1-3	TGTGCCAGCAGTGAGGCCCTGAACTCTGGAAACACCATATATTTT	CASSEALNSGNTIYF
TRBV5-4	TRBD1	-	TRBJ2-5	TGTGCCAGCAGCTTGGGGACAGGGAAAGAGACCCAGTACTTC	CASSLGTGKETQYF
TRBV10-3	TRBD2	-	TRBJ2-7	TGTGCCATCAGTTGGACTAGCGGGAGTTCCCACGAGCAGTACTTC	CAISWTSGSSHEQYF
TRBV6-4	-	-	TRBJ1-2	TGTGCCAGCAGTGACGGGGTGAATGAGGGCTATGGCTACACCTTC	CASSDGVNEGYGYTF
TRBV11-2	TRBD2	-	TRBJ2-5	TGTGCCAGCAGCTTCACTAGCGGGGGGCAGGAGACCCAGTACTTC	CASSFTSGGQETQYF
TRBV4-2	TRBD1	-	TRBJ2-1	TGTGCCAGCAGCCAAGAAAGGGGGCGCAGGAACAATGAGCAGTTCTTC	CASSQERGRRNNEQFF
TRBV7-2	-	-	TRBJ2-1	TGTGCCAGCAGCGTATCGATGGAGCAGTTCTTC	CASSVSMEQFF
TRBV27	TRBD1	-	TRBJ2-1	TGTGCCAGCAGTACCCGACAGGGAAGGCAGTTCTTC	CASSTRQGRQFF
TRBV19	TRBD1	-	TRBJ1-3	TGTGCCAGTAGTATCGGGACAGGGGACCCCTCTGGAAACACCATATATTTT	CASSIGTGDPSGNTIYF
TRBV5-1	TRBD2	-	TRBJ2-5	TGCGCCAGCAGCATCTCGGCTAGCGGGGGGGGCGAGACCCAGTACTTC	CASSISASGGGETQYF
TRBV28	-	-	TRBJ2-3	TGTGCCAGCAGTTCAACAGGCCCAGATACGCAGTATTTT	CASSSTGPDTQYF
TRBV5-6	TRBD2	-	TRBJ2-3	TGTGCCAGCAGCTTGTGGCCTAGCGGGAGGGTGGTCGGCACAGATACGCAGTATTTT	CASSLWPSGRVVGTDTQYF
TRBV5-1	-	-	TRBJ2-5	TGCGCCAGCAGCTTTTTAGCGGAAGAGACCCAGTACTTC	CASSFLAEETQYF
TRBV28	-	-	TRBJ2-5	TGTGCCAGCAGAAACCGTAGCTGGAGAGGGACCCAAGAGACCCAGTACTTC	CASRNRSWRGTQETQYF
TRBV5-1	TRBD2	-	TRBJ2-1	TGCGCCAGCAGCTTGGTACTAGCGGCGGACAATGAGCAGTTCTTC	CASSLVLAADNEQFF
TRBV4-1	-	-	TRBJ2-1	TGCGCCAGCAGCCAAGATGCACAGACCGATGACTCCTACAATGAGCAGTTCTTC	CASSQDAQTDDSYNEQFF
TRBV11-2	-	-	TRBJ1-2	TGTGCCAGCAGCTTAGTACCGGGGGAGGACTATGGCTACACCTTC	CASSLVPGEDYGYTF
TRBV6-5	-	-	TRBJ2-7	TGTGCCAGCTCCCGCTCGGGCAGGGTTGGCGAGCAGTACTTC	CASSRSGRVGEQYF
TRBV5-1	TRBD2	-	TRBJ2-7	TGCGCCAGCAGCCCCGGACTAGCGGGAGGGTACGAGCAGTACTTC	CASSPGLAGGYEQYF
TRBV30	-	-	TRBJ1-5	TGTGCCTGGAGTTCCCTCAATCAGCCCCAGCATTTT	CAWSSLNQPQHF
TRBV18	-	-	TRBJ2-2	TGTGCCAGCTCCCGGGGGAGAGCGAACACCGGGGAGCTGTTTTTT	CASSRGRANTGELFF
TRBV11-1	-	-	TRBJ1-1	TGTGCCAGCAGCCAGGTAGGCCAGACGAACACTGAAGCTTTCTTT	CASSQVGQTNTEAFF
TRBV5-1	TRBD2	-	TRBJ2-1	TGCGCCAGCAGCTTGGAACAGCGGGAGGGGTCTGAGCAGTTCTTC	CASSLEQREGSEQFF
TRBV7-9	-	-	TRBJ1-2	TGTGCCAGCAGCTTGAGTGGGGATGATGGCTACACCTTC	CASSLSGDDGYTF
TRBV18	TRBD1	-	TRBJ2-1	TGTGCCAGCTCACCTTTATCCGGGACAGGCCTGAACAATGAGCAGTTCTTC	CASSPLSGTGLNNEQFF
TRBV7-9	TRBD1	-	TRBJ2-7	TGTGCCAGCAGCTTGGGGACAGGGGCTTACGAGCAGTACTTC	CASSLGTGAYEQYF
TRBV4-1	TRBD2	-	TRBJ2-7	TGCGCCAGCAGTCTAAGCGGGGGGGATACCTACGAGCAGTACTTC	CASSLSGGDTYEQYF
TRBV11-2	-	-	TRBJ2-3	TGTGCCAGCAGCTCAGAGGGACTTTTCCGAAGCACAGATACGCAGTATTTT	CASSSEGLFRSTDTQYF
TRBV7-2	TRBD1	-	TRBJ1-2	TGTGCCAGCAGCTTAGGGAGCGACAGGGTCTATGGCTACACCTTC	CASSLGSDRVYGYTF
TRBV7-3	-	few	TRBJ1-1	TGTGCCAGCAGCTTACCAGGGAGCACTGAAGCTTTCTTT	CASSLPGSTEAFF
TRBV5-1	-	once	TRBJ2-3	TGCGCCAGCAGCTTGGGGGGCTTCAGAGATACGCAGTATTTT	CASSLGGFRDTQYF